This record covers a single TCR beta chain. CDR3 length: 14 residues. V was trimmed by 3 bases and J by 6 bases, leaving 15 bases between them. The V gene's germline CDR1 is KGHSH and CDR2 LQKENI. This table comes from immunoSEQ multiplex PCR, and its TCRdb copy is limited to in-frame clones, with some not included. The table has about 520,000 clones, about 84% seen once. The sample comes from a study of shared clonotypes between healthy human individuals. This TCR came from a woman aged 40 to 55 in good health. Some clones in this sample may be carry-over from other donors' samples. The sample comprised PBMCs. V gene TRBV18 combines with J gene TRBJ2-7; possible D gene TRBD2, 5 bases. The CDR3 reads CASSPQTGSGEQYF. DNA of the CDR3: TGTGCCAGCTCACCGCAGACGGGGTCCGGCGAGCAGTACTTC.